These T cell receptor beta chains were read from a single sample in a study of vaccination and CD4 T cells after COVID-19. No antigen has been assigned to these receptors. TCRdb reprocessed the PCR reads with MiXCR, giving one entry per CDR3 protein. The sample has roughly 9,500 distinct CDR3 sequences; about 35% are singletons. The specimen was CD4+ T cells from blood, cultured in vitro. These receptors all come from a human donor in good health. CDR3s include the opening cysteine and the closing phenylalanine or tryptophan. Fields, in order: clone size, V gene, D gene, J gene, CDR3 protein, CDR3 DNA. The D gene is left open where the match is weak. The size entry is marked missing in some rows and otherwise reads once, few, many or a size class.

>NA|TRBV6-5|TRBD1|TRBJ2-5
CASSSTQGQETQYF
TGTGCCAGCAGTTCCACACAGGGGCAAGAGACCCAGTACTTC
>medium-sized|TRBV20-1|NA|TRBJ1-5
CSAKAWGSQPQHF
TGCAGTGCTAAGGCCTGGGGGAGTCAGCCCCAGCATTTT
>NA|TRBV27|NA|TRBJ2-3
CASILAGTDTQYF
TGTGCCAGCATATTGGCCGGGACAGATACGCAGTATTTT
>NA|TRBV5-6|TRBD1|TRBJ1-5
CASSSRDRGRNQPQHF
TGTGCCAGCAGCTCCCGGGACAGGGGACGAAATCAGCCCCAGCATTTT
>NA|TRBV28|TRBD1|TRBJ1-1
CATKGTVEAFF
TGTGCCACCAAGGGGACAGTTGAAGCTTTCTTT
>NA|TRBV20-1|NA|TRBJ2-2
CSAVRKWDTGELFF
TGCAGTGCGGTACGCAAATGGGACACCGGGGAGCTGTTTTTT
>NA|TRBV6-5|NA|TRBJ2-7
CASSSGTLYEQYF
TGTGCCAGCAGTTCGGGGACCCTCTACGAGCAGTACTTC
>few|TRBV20-1|TRBD2|TRBJ2-7
CSASKARAGVMAEQYF
TGCAGTGCTAGTAAGGCGCGAGCGGGAGTCATGGCCGAGCAGTACTTC
>few|TRBV12-3/TRBV12-4|NA|TRBJ1-6
CASNTQGDNSPLHF
TGTGCCAGCAACACACAGGGAGATAATTCACCCCTCCACTTT
>few|TRBV20-1|TRBD1|TRBJ1-6
CSARGDREVSPLHF
TGCAGTGCTAGAGGGGACAGGGAGGTCTCACCCCTCCACTTT
>NA|TRBV4-3|NA|TRBJ1-1
CASSHRDGLLSTEAFF
TGCGCCAGCAGCCACCGGGACGGACTATTGAGCACTGAAGCTTTCTTT
>NA|TRBV29-1|TRBD2|TRBJ2-7
CSVAGGGGTSRSYEQYF
TGCAGCGTTGCCGGCGGGGGAGGGACTAGCAGATCCTACGAGCAGTACTTC
>NA|TRBV28|NA|TRBJ2-1
CASSPRTVNEQFF
TGTGCCAGCAGTCCGAGGACGGTCAATGAGCAGTTCTTC
>few|TRBV7-9|NA|TRBJ1-5
CASQNRDQPQHF
TGTGCCAGTCAAAACCGGGATCAGCCCCAGCATTTT
>few|TRBV7-9|NA|TRBJ2-7
CASSFTGIVSEQYF
TGTGCCAGCAGCTTCACAGGGATTGTAAGCGAGCAGTACTTC
>once|TRBV19|TRBD2|TRBJ2-7
CASSIESGHGTPGLAGGLYEQYF
TGTGCCAGTAGTATAGAGAGCGGACACGGGACCCCCGGACTAGCGGGAGGGCTCTACGAGCAGTACTTC
>NA|TRBV7-2|NA|TRBJ2-1
CASSLGLPIPHEQFF
TGTGCCAGCAGCTTGGGGCTACCCATCCCGCATGAGCAGTTCTTC
>NA|TRBV20-1|NA|TRBJ2-5
CSARDPQVPWGETQYF
TGCAGTGCTAGAGATCCTCAAGTTCCCTGGGGAGAGACCCAGTACTTC
>NA|TRBV7-3|NA|TRBJ2-1
CASSLKAGRIYNEQFF
TGTGCCAGCAGCTTAAAGGCGGGGAGAATTTACAATGAGCAGTTCTTC
>few|TRBV20-1|TRBD1|TRBJ1-2
CSALHPDRGGYTF
TGCAGTGCCCTACACCCGGACAGGGGCGGCTACACCTTC
>few|TRBV24-1|TRBD1|TRBJ2-1
CATSDPGTGGRDEQFF
TGTGCCACCAGTGATCCCGGGACAGGGGGGAGGGATGAGCAGTTCTTC
>few|TRBV7-3|NA|TRBJ2-3
CASSLRGGLAWDTQYF
TGTGCCAGCAGCTTAAGAGGTGGGCTAGCATGGGATACGCAGTATTTT